One T cell receptor beta chain is described in this entry. These data are taken from a study of OX40 agonist ivuxolimab in advanced cancers. At the level of the study: Those treated in dose escalation had hepatocellular carcinoma, melanoma, renal cell cancer or head and neck cancer. Males comprised over 80% of the group, whose mean age was approximately 60 years (range 23 to 79).

TCRdb's table, derived via immunoSEQ multiplex PCR, lists solely in-frame clones and lacks some. The sample has 90,000 to 100,000 clones, around 83% seen once; the top ten hold roughly 1.5%. After removal of 0 bases from V and 2 bases from J, the junction contained 4 bases not matched to a gene. CDR1 is MGHRA and CDR2 is YSYEKL in the germline V gene. The CDR3 has 16 residues. The cohort excluded patients with autoimmune disease history or systemic immunosuppression. Sequenced here: CD4+ or CD8+ T cells sorted from blood, sampled in a trial of the OX40 agonist ivuxolimab. The chain couples TRBV4-1 to TRBJ2-7; the match to TRBD1 covers 10 bases. The receptor comes from an adult with an advanced solid tumor such as melanoma, head and neck, liver or kidney cancer. The CDR3 DNA reads as TGCGCCAGCAGCCAAGATAATGGACAGGGGGCCTACGAGCAGTACTTC. Amino acids: CASSQDNGQGAYEQYF.